What follows is one TCR beta chain and its context. Its antigen is not yet known. No clone much larger than this one lies a single base away; base qualities are absent. These data are taken from a study of regulatory T cells in long-lasting Graves disease (dated by TCRdb to the early 2020s). Notes on the research overall: Persistent Graves' disease was defined as persistently positive TSH receptor autoantibodies together with antithyroid drug treatment for over 5 years. The study was registered as a clinical trial and conducted in China. TCR sequencing covered some 13 persistent and some 20 newly diagnosed Graves' disease patients, about 35 samples in total. Persistent Graves' disease patients in the clinical cohort had taken antithyroid drugs for about 10.3 years on average. Patients with persistent Graves' disease were compared with patients with newly diagnosed Graves' disease using TCR sequencing and RNA sequencing of peripheral blood.

Libraries were prepared through multiplex PCR. The reads were generated on an Illumina HiSeq 4000. TCR beta libraries were built with iRepertoire HTBI primers and Arm-PCR amplification of CDR3 regions. Before sequencing, the PCR products underwent gel purification. The paper's data handling went like this. A total of roughly 58 TRBV and 14 TRBJ segments were identified across samples and were used for gene usage analysis of CDR3 amino acid clonotypes. COPE and FqMerger were used to merge the filtered high-quality paired reads into contigs. Contigs were aligned with BLAST to IMGT TRBV, TRBD and TRBJ reference genes, and CDR3 was defined per IMGT. Highly expanded clones were defined as clonotypes with a frequency above 0.1%. Repertoire diversity was measured by Shannon entropy, and V-J evenness by the Gini coefficient. Clonotypes shared by more than one individual were considered public. Using fastp at Q25 and MiXCR, TCRdb reprocessed the public reads and kept productive beta chains. Entries that share a CDR3 protein sequence are merged under the most common genes and DNA. What appears here as the V and J calls and clone size reflects TCRdb's work, not the paper's. The sample table records 700,000 or so distinct CDR3 sequences; approximately 29% of these occur just once. The top ten clonotypes cover about two fifths of the sample.

The intended sense of this specimen's time point label: persistent/refractory GD, antithyroid drugs over 5 years with positive TRAb. RNA was extracted from PBMCs in TRIzol for both TCR sequencing and RNA sequencing. The diagnosis of Graves' disease was made according to American Thyroid Association guidelines. Recruitment of patients was carried out at an endocrinology department in Xi'an, China. From each patient, approximately 9 milliliters of peripheral blood was collected into an EDTA anticoagulant tube. Ficoll Paque Plus density gradient separation was used to isolate PBMCs, and no further T cell sorting was done. An Agilent 2100 Bioanalyzer and agarose gel were used to check RNA quality, and a NanoDrop 2000 was used to measure RNA concentration. For CDR1 and CDR2, the germline V gene (reference sequence) lists DFQATT and SNEGSKA. V and J lose 6 bases and 3 bases, and a span of 10 bases separates them. The CDR3 has 12 amino acids, counting the end cysteine and phenylalanine. Of all the DNA, just the CDR3 is kept, 36 bases in frame from base 1.

On the study overall, not on this receptor specifically: A larger number of public clonotypes was shared among persistent patients (more than 2,500) than among newly diagnosed patients (roughly 970). Preferential use of TRBV28, TRBJ1-2 and TRBJ2-5 was observed in persistent disease, whereas TRBV20-1 and TRBJ2-1 were favored in newly diagnosed disease. As a limitation, the authors acknowledged that the small sample size may reduce accuracy. Sequencing and analysis were restricted to the TCR beta chain. Compared with newly diagnosed patients, patients with persistent Graves' disease had lower TCR Shannon entropy and fewer highly expanded clones, which suggests clonal expansion. Peripheral blood alone was examined, since thyroid tissue, which constituted the primary lesion, could not be accessed.

The starting material was peripheral blood mononuclear cells (PBMCs), obtained when the disease was refractory, from a patient treated with antithyroid drugs. This TCR was sampled from a female donor with Graves disease. The sequence links TRBV20-1 to TRBJ2-3, with the D gene too uncertain to name. The CDR3 loop reads CSALWWTDTQYF. The nucleotide sequence reads TGCAGTGCGCTCTGGTGGACAGATACGCAGTATTTT.